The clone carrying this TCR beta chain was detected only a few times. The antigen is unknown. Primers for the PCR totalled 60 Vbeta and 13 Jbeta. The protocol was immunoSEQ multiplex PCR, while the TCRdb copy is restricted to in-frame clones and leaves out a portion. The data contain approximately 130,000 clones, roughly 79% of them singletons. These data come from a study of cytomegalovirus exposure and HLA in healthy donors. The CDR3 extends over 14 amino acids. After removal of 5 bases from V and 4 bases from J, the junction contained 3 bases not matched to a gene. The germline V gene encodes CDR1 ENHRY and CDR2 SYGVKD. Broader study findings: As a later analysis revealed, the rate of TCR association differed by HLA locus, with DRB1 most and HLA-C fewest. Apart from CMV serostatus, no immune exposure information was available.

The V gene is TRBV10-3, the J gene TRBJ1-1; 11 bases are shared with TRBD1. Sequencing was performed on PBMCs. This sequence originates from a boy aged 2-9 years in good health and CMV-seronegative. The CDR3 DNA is TGTGCCATCAGTCGGACAGGGGGCACCACTGAAGCTTTCTTT. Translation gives CAISRTGGTTEAFF.